This entry lists 20 T cell receptor beta chains sequenced from one sample in a study of T-cell reconstitution after alpha-beta-depleted transplantation in children. TCRbeta library preparation incorporated unique molecular identifiers. TCRdb recomputed calls from the PCR reads with MiXCR, one row per CDR3 protein. The sample shows some 180,000 distinct CDR3 sequences, about 7% of them seen only once. Specimen: PBMCs, collected before TCRalphabeta/CD19-depleted stem cell transplant. The receptors here all came from a boy aged 2 to 10 with acute lymphoblastic leukemia, due to receive a stem cell transplant.

There are many counts of this clonotype. V and J are TRBV20-1 and TRBJ1-2, with D tentatively TRBD1 (5 bases). The CDR3 has 15 residues. V lost 3 bases, J lost 4 bases, and 18 bases lay in between. Germline V gene data show CDR1 as DFQATT and CDR2 as SNEGSKA (reference sequence). DNA of the CDR3: TGCAGTGCTAGGGATGCAGGGACGAGTGGCTATGGCTACACCTTC. Translation gives CSARDAGTSGYGYTF.

This clonotype occurred many times. The rearrangement links TRBV28 to TRBJ1-1; D is ambiguous. The CDR3 has 14 residues. Germline V gene data show CDR1 as MDHEN and CDR2 as SYDVKM. The V end lost 1 base, the J end lost 4 bases, and 10 bases lay between the germline ends. The CDR3 nucleotides read TGTGCCAGCAGTTTATCGGGAGGGCGCACTGAAGCTTTCTTT. Protein sequence: CASSLSGGRTEAFF.

This clonotype was observed many times. CDR3 amino acids: CASSQGGEQYF. CDR3 DNA sequence: TGTGCCAGCAGCCAGGGGGGCGAGCAGTACTTC. The chain carries TRBV14 and TRBJ2-7; perhaps TRBD2 as D (6 bases). Between the trimmed V and J ends, which lost 3 bases and 6 bases, there was a span of 6 bases. The germline V gene encodes CDR1 SGHDN and CDR2 FVKESK. The CDR3 has 11 residues.

This chain links TRBV9 with TRBJ2-1; possible D gene TRBD2, 5 bases. The CDR3 totals 16 residues. The germline CDR1 and CDR2 sequences are SGDLS and YYNGEE. V was clipped by 2 bases and J by 0 bases, with 12 bases between them. The CDR3 region has the DNA TGTGCCAGCAGCGTCGAGGGATTTGGCTCCTACAATGAGCAGTTCTTC. This encodes CASSVEGFGSYNEQFF.

This clonotype has ten or more counts. The V call is TRBV20-1, the J call TRBJ2-5, with 10 nucleotides matching TRBD1. Trimming took 3 bases from V and 4 from J; bases not matched to a gene: 2. This CDR3 spans 13 amino acids. CDR1 is DFQATT, CDR2 SNEGSKA, per germline (reference sequence). The CDR3 coding sequence is TGCAGTGCTAGGACAGGGGGCATAGAGACCCAGTACTTC. It yields the protein CSARTGGIETQYF.

Only a few counts were recorded for this clonotype. CDR3 protein: CASRETGVNTGELFF. The CDR3, as DNA: TGTGCCAGCAGAGAGACAGGGGTCAACACCGGGGAGCTGTTTTTT. The chain links TRBV2 to TRBJ2-2; 8 bases are a match to TRBD1. Per germline, CDR1 SNHLY and CDR2 FYNNEI. The CDR3 has 15 amino acids. The junction had 5 bases not matched to a gene; V was cut back by 6 bases and J by 2 bases.

The chain employs TRBV3-1 and TRBJ2-3, with D perhaps matching TRBD2 (6 bases). V lost 8 bases to trimming and J lost 0 bases, with 24 bases between them. Germline loops: CDR1 LGHDT, CDR2 YNNKEL (reference sequence). The CDR3 sequence is 18 residues long. CDR3 in amino acids: CASCFVPLTSSSTDTQYF. CDR3 bases: TGTGCCAGCTGTTTTGTCCCGCTTACTAGCTCCAGCACAGATACGCAGTATTTT.

This clonotype came up a few times. One end of the junction fails to match germline, which may point to a read error. The chain is built from TRBV20-1 and TRBJ2-1; D unclear. Germline CDR1 is DFQATT and CDR2 is SNEGSKA (reference sequence). This CDR3 spans 15 amino acids. This chain's CDR3 is CCARPDSSSYNEQFF. In DNA form, the CDR3 reads TGCTGTGCTAGACCTGACTCCAGCTCCTACAATGAGCAGTTCTTC.

This clonotype came up many times. J is TRBJ2-1 and V is TRBV7-9, with 7 bases aligning to TRBD2. In germline, CDR1 is SEHNR, CDR2 FQNEAQ (reference sequence). The CDR3 is 17 residues long. Unmatched junction bases numbered 13, after V lost 4 bases and J lost 4 bases. The CDR3 bases are TGTGCCAGCAGCTCCCAATTAGGGCTAGCGGAATACAATGAGCAGTTCTTC. It encodes CASSSQLGLAEYNEQFF.

This clonotype was seen repeatedly, ten times or more. This chain joins TRBV5-6 and TRBJ2-1; D is unresolved. The CDR3 is made up of 12 amino acids. V was cut by 2 bases and J by 4 bases, with 4 bases left in between. Per the germline V gene, CDR1 is SGHDT and CDR2 is YYEEEE. The CDR3 nucleotides are TGTGCCAGCAGCTTCAAATACAATGAGCAGTTCTTC. As protein: CASSFKYNEQFF.

This clonotype was counted many times. This chain uses TRBV7-2 with TRBJ2-3; D remains unclear. The CDR3 has 15 residues. Germline CDR1 and CDR2: SGHTA and FQGNSA. V was trimmed by 5 bases and J by 6 bases, leaving 18 bases between them. Here the CDR3 reads CASSRPSTYYDTQYF. The DNA of the CDR3 is TGTGCCAGCAGCCGCCCTTCCACCTATTATGATACGCAGTATTTT.

The V call is TRBV2, the J call TRBJ1-4; the D gene is possibly TRBD1 (5 bases). Germline V gives CDR1 SNHLY, CDR2 FYNNEI. Trimming removed 6 bases from V and 5 bases from J, with 10 bases in between. The CDR3 length is 13 residues. CDR3 coding DNA: TGTGCCAGCAGACGGGGGGGGAATGAAAAACTGTTTTTT. Its protein product is CASRRGGNEKLFF.

This clonotype was detected ten times or more. The rearrangement uses TRBV28 and TRBJ2-1; D remains unclear. The germline CDR1 and CDR2 sequences are MDHEN and SYDVKM. V lost 3 bases and J lost 2, with 11 bases in between. The CDR3 covers 15 residues. CDR3 sequence: CASSLIGGTYNEQFF. In DNA, the CDR3 is TGTGCCAGCAGTTTGATAGGTGGTACCTACAATGAGCAGTTCTTC.

The table lists this clonotype with a few counts. J is TRBJ1-5 and V is TRBV2; D is ambiguous. The V end lost 3 bases, the J end lost 9 bases, and 9 bases lay between the germline ends. Germline V gene lookup returns CDR1 SNHLY and CDR2 FYNNEI. The CDR3 is 12 amino acids. CDR3: CASSDEELPQHF. In nucleotides, the CDR3 is TGTGCCAGCAGTGATGAGGAGCTGCCCCAGCATTTT.

In this sample, this clonotype turned up many times. V usage is TRBV29-1 and J usage is TRBJ1-2; D might be TRBD1 (5 bases). The V gene's germline CDR1 is SQVTM and CDR2 ANQGSEA. The CDR3 is 13 amino acids. With 1 base removed from V and 9 bases from J, the gap between germline ends came to 15 bases. The DNA for the CDR3 is TGCAGCGTTGAAGTCCCGACAGACAACCGCTACACCTTC. This sequence encodes CSVEVPTDNRYTF.

About this clonotype: One base away lies a much larger clone, so this may be a sequencing read error. J is TRBJ2-3 and V is TRBV20-1; the D gene could be TRBD1 or TRBD2 (5 bases each). CDR1 DFQATT and CDR2 SNEGSKA come from the germline V gene (reference sequence). The CDR3 length is 15 residues. Here the CDR3 reads CNARGRTTDPDTQYF. CDR3 DNA: TGCAATGCTCGGGGCCGCACAACCGACCCAGATACGCAGTATTTT.

A word on this clonotype: A much larger clone sits a single nucleotide away, making a read error possible. The rearrangement links TRBV2 to TRBJ2-5; D unresolved. The germline CDR1 and CDR2 sequences are SNHLY and FYNNEI. V was pared by 6 bases and J by 2 bases, with 4 bases between. CDR3 length: 11 residues. The CDR3 nucleotides read TGTGCCAGCAGGGCTCAAGAGACCCAGTACTTC. This translates into CASRAQETQYF.

This clonotype turned up a few times. The rearrangement joins TRBV30 to TRBJ2-2, with a weak D call TRBD1 (5 bases). This CDR3 has 13 residues. V lost 1 base and J 6 bases, leaving 9 bases between the germline ends. Germline values: CDR1 GTSNPN, CDR2 SVGIG (reference sequence). CDR3 amino acids: CAWSEGASGELFF. The CDR3 DNA sequence: TGTGCCTGGAGTGAAGGGGCGTCCGGGGAGCTGTTTTTT.

This clonotype was seen many times. This chain uses TRBV27 with TRBJ2-7; D is ambiguous. V lost 8 bases, J lost 3 bases, and 5 bases lay in between. Germline values: CDR1 MNHEY, CDR2 SMNVEV (reference sequence). CDR3 length: 10 residues. For the CDR3, the DNA is TGTGCCAGCGGAAACTACGAGCAGTACTTC. Protein: CASGNYEQYF.

The sample holds many counts of this clonotype. The chain uses TRBV20-1 and TRBJ2-7; possibly TRBD2 for D (6 bases). The CDR3 is made up of 13 amino acids. Germline-derived CDR1 and CDR2 are DFQATT and SNEGSKA (reference sequence). Trimming cost V 8 bases and J 4 bases, with 18 bases left between them. CDR3 region: CSFLAPDPYEQYF. The CDR3, as DNA: TGCAGTTTTCTAGCGCCCGATCCGTACGAGCAGTACTTC.